These T cell receptor beta chains were read from a single sample in a study of blood T cell repertoires in COVID-19. Measured with immunoSEQ multiplex PCR; TCRdb has only the in-frame clones, and not every one. The sample includes around 150,000 clones, roughly 84% of them seen just once. Sequencing was carried out using peripheral blood. The receptors come from a man in his forties or fifties with acute or convalescent COVID-19. Both conserved end residues are part of each CDR3. D genes are given only for firm matches. Some rows have no size entry. The others give once, few or many, or a class for an expanded clone.

d_gene | abundance | j_gene | v_gene | CDR3nt | CDR3aa
TRBD1 | once | TRBJ2-7 | TRBV12-5 | TGTGCTAGTGGTTCCCCGGGACAGCGAAGGGTGCAGTACTTC | CASGSPGQRRVQYF
TRBD1 | . | TRBJ1-6 | TRBV27 | TGTGCCAGCAGTTTATCGGGACAGGGGGCTTGGTCCCTCCACTTT | CASSLSGQGAWSLHF
. | once | TRBJ1-6 | TRBV19 | TGTGCCAGTAGTCTACGCAGGGCGAGTAATTCACCCCTCCACTTT | CASSLRRASNSPLHF
TRBD1 | . | TRBJ1-1 | TRBV7-2 | TGTGCCAGCAGCTTAGCTGGACAGGGGCGGACTGAAGCTTTCTTT | CASSLAGQGRTEAFF
TRBD2 | . | TRBJ2-1 | TRBV19 | TGTGCCAGTAGTACTCCCACGGAGTGGGGCGGGAGGGATGAGCAGTTCTTC | CASSTPTEWGGRDEQFF
. | few | TRBJ2-7 | TRBV28 | TGTGCCAGCAGATCCCCCGGAGGGGCCCACGAGCAGTACTTC | CASRSPGGAHEQYF
. | . | TRBJ2-3 | TRBV18 | TGTGCCAGCTCACCACCTTCAACAGATACGCAGTATTTT | CASSPPSTDTQYF
. | . | TRBJ2-2 | TRBV13 | TGTGCCAGCAGCCTGCGGGGGCACGCGAACACCGGGGAGCTGTTTTTT | CASSLRGHANTGELFF
TRBD1 | . | TRBJ1-2 | TRBV30 | TGTGCCTACGGACAGGGGGCTCGTATTAACTATGGCTACACCTTC | CAYGQGARINYGYTF
. | . | TRBJ2-3 | TRBV12-3/TRBV12-4 | TGTGCCAGCAGTTTACGGGTGAATACGCAGTATTTT | CASSLRVNTQYF
TRBD2 | . | TRBJ2-1 | TRBV3-1/TRBV3-2 | TGTGCCAGCAGCCAAGAATTTATCGGCGGGAGCTCCTACAATGAGCAGTTCTTC | CASSQEFIGGSSYNEQFF
. | . | TRBJ1-1 | TRBV5-3 | TGTGCCCCTACGGAAAGGGGCCCCACTGAAGCTTTCTTT | CAPTERGPTEAFF
. | . | TRBJ1-1 | TRBV14 | TGTGCCAGCAGCTTGGACAGATCCACTGAAGCTTTCTTT | CASSLDRSTEAFF
. | . | TRBJ1-6 | TRBV6-5 | TGTGCCAGCAGTTCAGGGAAAGTAGGGTCACCCCTCCACTTT | CASSSGKVGSPLHF
. | . | TRBJ2-7 | TRBV6-4 | TGTGCCAGCAGTGAGAATGAGATTGGCGAGCAGTACTTC | CASSENEIGEQYF
TRBD1 | . | TRBJ1-6 | TRBV9 | TGTGCCAGCAGCGAACGGGACAGGCCCCTGAGCGCGGCCCTCCACTTT | CASSERDRPLSAALHF
TRBD1 | . | TRBJ2-7 | TRBV28 | TGTGCCAGCAGTTTAGGGACAGTCTACGAGCAGTACTTC | CASSLGTVYEQYF
TRBD1 | . | TRBJ1-2 | TRBV7-8 | TGTGCCAGCAGCTTCGGACAGGACTATGGCTACACCTTC | CASSFGQDYGYTF
. | . | TRBJ2-3 | TRBV27 | TGTGCCAGCAGTCCCCGTTGGGAGAATACGCAGTATTTT | CASSPRWENTQYF
TRBD1 | . | TRBJ1-2 | TRBV6-5 | TGTGCCAGCAGTCCCCTAGGGACAGGGAGCTATGGCTACACCTTC | CASSPLGTGSYGYTF
. | . | TRBJ1-1 | TRBV3-1/TRBV3-2 | TGTGCCAGCAGCCCAGGGAAGGGGAACACTGAAGCTTTCTTT | CASSPGKGNTEAFF
. | . | TRBJ1-4 | TRBV7-6 | TGTGCCAGCAGCTTAGCGAGTGCTGCAACTAATGAAAAACTGTTTTTT | CASSLASAATNEKLFF
. | . | TRBJ1-3 | TRBV4-3 | TGCGCCAGCAGCCAAGAGCTAGTTTATAGGGGGGGGTCTGGAAACACCATATATTTT | CASSQELVYRGGSGNTIYF
TRBD1 | . | TRBJ1-1 | TRBV19 | TGTGCCAGTAGTACGGACAGGGTGCTGACCACTGAAGCTTTCTTT | CASSTDRVLTTEAFF
TRBD1 | . | TRBJ2-1 | TRBV7-3 | TGTGCCAGCAGCTTGTCCGGGACAGGGGGCCATGAGCAGTTCTTC | CASSLSGTGGHEQFF
. | . | TRBJ2-1 | TRBV3-1/TRBV3-2 | TGTGCCTGCGCAGGGCAGGCCTCTAGGAATGAGCAGTTCTTC | CACAGQASRNEQFF
TRBD2 | . | TRBJ2-3 | TRBV5-1 | TGCGCCAGCAGCTTCGGACTAGCGGACCCCACAGATACGCAGTATTTT | CASSFGLADPTDTQYF
. | . | TRBJ1-3 | TRBV5-1 | TGCGCCAGCAGCTCGGATGGGGGGGTTGGAAACACCATATATTTT | CASSSDGGVGNTIYF
. | . | TRBJ1-2 | TRBV6-5 | TGTGCCAGCGCGGCCGTCGTGGGCTATGGCTACACCTTC | CASAAVVGYGYTF
TRBD1 | . | TRBJ1-3 | TRBV4-2 | TGTGCCAGCAGCCAAGACCAGGACAGGGCGAGCTCTGGAAACACCATATATTTT | CASSQDQDRASSGNTIYF
. | . | TRBJ1-5 | TRBV7-6 | TGTGCCAGCAGCTTAGCCCACGGGGTCAATCAGCCCCAGCATTTT | CASSLAHGVNQPQHF
. | . | TRBJ1-5 | TRBV19 | TGTGCCAGTAGTATAGCCAGGGCTAGCAATCAGCCCCAGCATTTT | CASSIARASNQPQHF
. | . | TRBJ1-2 | TRBV30 | TGTGCCTGGAGCCACACTACTAACTATGGCTACACCTTC | CAWSHTTNYGYTF
TRBD2 | . | TRBJ2-3 | TRBV10-3 | TGTGCCATCAGCCAGACTAGCGGGGGCACAGATACGCAGTATTTT | CAISQTSGGTDTQYF
. | once | TRBJ1-4 | TRBV9 | TGTGCCAGCAGCGTAGGGAGGAGCGATAATGAAAAACTGTTTTTT | CASSVGRSDNEKLFF
TRBD1 | . | TRBJ1-2 | TRBV3-1/TRBV3-2 | TGTGCCAGCAGCCCCGTCCAGGGGGCGATCTATGGCTACACCTTC | CASSPVQGAIYGYTF
TRBD1 | . | TRBJ2-1 | TRBV27 | TGTGCCAGCAGTCTCTCTACAGGGGACTACAATGAGCAGTTCTTC | CASSLSTGDYNEQFF
. | . | TRBJ2-7 | TRBV11-2 | TGTGCCAGCAGCTTAGGACAGACCTACGAGCAGTACTTC | CASSLGQTYEQYF
TRBD1 | once | TRBJ1-1 | TRBV4-3 | TGCGCCAGCAGCCAAGAGGCTAACAGGGGGAACACTGAAGCTTTCTTT | CASSQEANRGNTEAFF
. | . | TRBJ2-1 | TRBV18 | TGTGCCAGCTCACCACCGGGCAGGTACAATGAGCAGTTCTTC | CASSPPGRYNEQFF
TRBD2 | . | TRBJ2-5 | TRBV5-4 | TGTGCCAGCAGCCCTCCGGGACTAGCGGGGGGGCTGGGGGAGACCCAGTACTTC | CASSPPGLAGGLGETQYF
. | . | TRBJ1-2 | TRBV7-9 | TGTGCCAGCAGCTTTCGAGGATCTAACTATGGCTACACCTTC | CASSFRGSNYGYTF
TRBD2 | . | TRBJ2-7 | TRBV2 | TGTGCCAGCAGTCGCTCGGGCGGGGGGGCCTACGAGCAGTACTTC | CASSRSGGGAYEQYF
TRBD2 | . | TRBJ2-7 | TRBV2 | TGTGCCAGCAGTGCTCTCGGGGGGGGACCTTACGAGCAGTACTTC | CASSALGGGPYEQYF
. | . | TRBJ1-1 | TRBV7-8 | TGTGCCAGCAGCTTAGTGGCAGGGGAGACTGAAGCTTTCTTT | CASSLVAGETEAFF